A selection of T cell receptor beta chains follows, all from one sample in a study of shared clonotypes between healthy human individuals. TCRdb's copy holds only in-frame clones and misses some; the assay was immunoSEQ multiplex PCR. The sample lists about 2.3 million clones; under 95% were seen once. Material: naive CD4+ T cells from PBMCs. The receptors stem from a man in his late teens or twenties in good health. Some clones in this sample may be carry-over from other donors' samples. The CDR3 runs from the conserved cysteine through the conserved F or W. D genes are given only for firm matches. The size field is filled for only some rows; it gives once, few, many or a size class.

j_call d_call v_call clone_size cdr3_nt cdr3_aa
TRBJ1-2 NA TRBV5-1 NA TGCGCCAGCAGCTTGGAGCGGGCAGCTGGCTATGGCTACACCTTC CASSLERAAGYGYTF
TRBJ1-2 TRBD1 TRBV9 NA TGTGCCAGCAGCGTGGGACAGGGACCCATCTATGGCTACACCTTC CASSVGQGPIYGYTF
TRBJ2-2 TRBD2 TRBV7-3 NA TGTGCCAGCAGCCTCGGCGGTAGCGGGGCCGCGGGCACCGGGGAGCTGTTTTTT CASSLGGSGAAGTGELFF
TRBJ2-6 TRBD1 TRBV4-1 NA TGCGCCAGCAGCCACCAATACAACAGGGGGAACTCTGGGGCCAACGTCCTGACTTTC CASSHQYNRGNSGANVLTF
TRBJ1-2 NA TRBV7-2 NA TGTGCCAGCAGCTTAGCTACAGGGACCTATGGCTACACCTTC CASSLATGTYGYTF
TRBJ2-1 TRBD2 TRBV6-1 NA TGTGCCAGCAGTGAAGGGACTAGTTTGTGGAAGGAGCAGTTCTTC CASSEGTSLWKEQFF
TRBJ2-1 NA TRBV5-5 NA TGTGCCAGCAGCCCGCGTGGGGGTGAGAGCTCCTACAATGAGCAGTTCTTC CASSPRGGESSYNEQFF
TRBJ2-5 TRBD2 TRBV10-3 NA TGTGCCATCAGTGCTGCCCCGGGACTAGGAGATAAGACCCAGTACTTC CAISAAPGLGDKTQYF
TRBJ2-1 TRBD2 TRBV29-1 NA TGCAGCGTTGACCGGGAGGGGCATGAGCAGTTCTTC CSVDREGHEQFF
TRBJ2-2 NA TRBV2 NA TGTGCCAGCAGGGTCACGGACGGAGTCACCGGGGAGCTGTTTTTT CASRVTDGVTGELFF
TRBJ2-7 TRBD2 TRBV6-5 NA TGTGCCAGCAGTTACTCCGGGACTAGCGGAAATTACGAGCAGTACTTC CASSYSGTSGNYEQYF
TRBJ1-2 NA TRBV29-1 NA TGCAGCGTATATCCCGGGCAGGGGAAGTGGAACTATGGCTACACCTTC CSVYPGQGKWNYGYTF
TRBJ2-7 TRBD1 TRBV6-1 NA TGTGCCAGCAGTGAAAGCGTAGGGACAGGGGATAGGAACTACGAGCAGTACTTC CASSESVGTGDRNYEQYF
TRBJ2-1 NA TRBV29-1 NA TGCAGCGTTGAGGGCCGGTTAAATGAGCAGTTCTTC CSVEGRLNEQFF
TRBJ1-5 NA TRBV7-2 NA TGTGCCAGCAGCTTTTCCTCGGGGGGCAATCAGCCCCAGCATTTT CASSFSSGGNQPQHF
TRBJ1-1 NA TRBV4-1 NA TGCGCCAGCGGAAGACAGATGAACACTGAAGCTTTCTTT CASGRQMNTEAFF
TRBJ1-4 NA TRBV19 NA TGTGCCAGTAGTATCTGGCAGTCCCGAGGTGAAAAACTGTTTTTT CASSIWQSRGEKLFF
TRBJ1-2 NA TRBV5-1 NA TGCGCCAGCAGCACAACAGGGACCAGCTATGGCTACACCTTC CASSTTGTSYGYTF
TRBJ2-1 TRBD1 TRBV27 NA TGTGCCAGCAGTTCGAAGGGACAGGGAATTAATGAGCAGTTCTTC CASSSKGQGINEQFF
TRBJ1-2 NA TRBV11-2 NA TGTGCCAGCAGCTACTCAAACTATGGCTACACCTTC CASSYSNYGYTF
TRBJ1-4 NA TRBV28 NA TGTGCCAGCTGGCAGGTGGGGGAAAAACTGTTTTTT CASWQVGEKLFF
TRBJ2-7 TRBD2 TRBV11-2 NA TGTGCCAGCAGCCTCCGGGCGGCTAGCGGGTTCTCCTACGAGCAGTACTTC CASSLRAASGFSYEQYF
TRBJ2-5 TRBD2 TRBV28 NA TGTGCCAGCAGTTCCACAGGACTAGCGGGCCGAGAGACCCAGTACTTC CASSSTGLAGRETQYF
TRBJ2-3 TRBD2 TRBV7-2 NA TGTGCCAGCAGCTTCGTAGCGGGGGGCACAGATACGCAGTATTTT CASSFVAGGTDTQYF
TRBJ2-3 NA TRBV6-5 NA TGTGCCAGCAGCTCGCCGGACGGAACAGATACGCAGTATTTT CASSSPDGTDTQYF
TRBJ1-1 NA TRBV15 once TGTGCCACCAACGGGTATGGGACCGAGGTCACTGAAGCTTTCTTT CATNGYGTEVTEAFF
TRBJ1-6 NA TRBV30 NA TGTGCCTGGAGTGGACCGAGCTCCTATAATTCACCCCTCCACTTT CAWSGPSSYNSPLHF
TRBJ2-1 NA TRBV5-1 NA TGCGCCAGCAGCTTGGAGGAGGGTCTCTCCTACAATGAGCAGTTCTTC CASSLEEGLSYNEQFF
TRBJ1-3 NA TRBV9 NA TGTGCCAGCAGCCCCCGCCGGGGGGAGGGAAACACCATATATTTT CASSPRRGEGNTIYF
TRBJ1-2 TRBD1 TRBV5-1 few TGCGCCAGCAGCACGGGACAGGGGAGCGTCTATGGCTACACCTTC CASSTGQGSVYGYTF
TRBJ1-1 NA TRBV21-1 NA TGTGCCAGCAGCAAAGAGGTGGGGCGGACAGGTGGGGGATGCGTCAGGTCAATGAACACTGAAGCTTTCTTT CASSKEVGRTGGGCVRSMNTEAFF
TRBJ1-1 NA TRBV6-1 NA TGTGCCAGCCGCGTGAACCCTGCAGAAAGTCGAGCTTTCTTT CASRVNPAESRAFF
TRBJ2-2 TRBD2 TRBV28 NA TGTGCCAGCAGTTTTGGTCTAGCGGCCAACACCGGGGAGCTGTTTTTT CASSFGLAANTGELFF
TRBJ2-1 NA TRBV9 NA TGTGCCAGCAGCGCCTCGACTAGTGTGTCCTACAATGAGCAGTTCTTC CASSASTSVSYNEQFF
TRBJ2-2 NA TRBV5-1 NA TGCGCCAGCAGCTTGGCAGGGACGGGGGCCGGGGAGCTGTTTTTT CASSLAGTGAGELFF
TRBJ2-3 TRBD1 TRBV5-1 NA TGCGCCAGCAGTTACCGGTGGACAGGTAGCACAGATACGCAGTATTTT CASSYRWTGSTDTQYF
TRBJ2-2 TRBD2 TRBV9 NA TGTGCCAGCAGCGTAGCTGGGACTACCTTCTACGGGGAGCTGTTTTTT CASSVAGTTFYGELFF
TRBJ2-7 NA TRBV6-5 NA TGTGCCAGCAGGGCGGGGAGCTCCTACGAGCAGTACTTC CASRAGSSYEQYF
TRBJ2-3 TRBD2 TRBV9 NA TGTGCCAGCAGCGTTTTCGGCGGGAGGTACACAGATACGCAGTATTTT CASSVFGGRYTDTQYF
TRBJ1-2 TRBD1 TRBV7-9 NA TGTGCCAGCAGTTTTACGACAGGGGGCGCGGAAGGCTACACCTTC CASSFTTGGAEGYTF
TRBJ2-7 TRBD2 TRBV5-1 NA TGCGCCAGCAGCTTGGACGGGACTAGCGGGACCCGTTCCTACGAGCAGTACTTC CASSLDGTSGTRSYEQYF
TRBJ2-5 TRBD2 TRBV19 NA TGTGCCAGTAGTATCGGGGGTAGCGGGAGGTCCCAGTACTTC CASSIGGSGRSQYF
TRBJ1-5 NA TRBV29-1 few TGCGCGACAGCCGATAGCAATCAGCCCCAGCATTTT CATADSNQPQHF
TRBJ2-7 NA TRBV27 once TGTGCCAGCAGTTTATCGCGGGTTTCCTACGAGCAGTACTTC CASSLSRVSYEQYF
TRBJ2-1 TRBD2 TRBV28 NA TGTGCCAGCAGTTTCGGCGGGAGGGATTACAATGAGCAGTTCTTC CASSFGGRDYNEQFF
TRBJ1-2 NA TRBV6-1 NA TGTGCCAGCAGGAGACCGGGACTTGGATATGGCTACACCTTC CASRRPGLGYGYTF
TRBJ2-2 TRBD1 TRBV4-1 NA TGCGCCAGCAGCCGAGGTCGGGACAGCCCCACCGGGGAGCTGTTTTTT CASSRGRDSPTGELFF
TRBJ2-4 NA TRBV7-2 NA TGTGCCAGCAGCCTTTCCATTTTAGCCAAAAACATTCAGTACTTC CASSLSILAKNIQYF
TRBJ2-1 TRBD2 TRBV28 NA TGTGCCAGCCTCCCCGGCGGGAGCTCCTACAATGAGCAGTTCTTC CASLPGGSSYNEQFF
TRBJ2-7 TRBD1 TRBV14 NA TGTGCCAGCAGCCATGGGACAGGGGCCGAGCAGTACTTC CASSHGTGAEQYF
TRBJ2-3 NA TRBV5-5 NA TGTGCCAGCAGCAGTTGGGAAGGAGCGCAGTATTTT CASSSWEGAQYF
TRBJ2-5 NA TRBV5-1 NA TGCGCCAGCAGCCCCGGAGGGAGTGGAGAGACCCAGTACTTC CASSPGGSGETQYF